The 14 T cell receptor beta chains below come from one sample, sequenced in a study of blood T cell repertoires in COVID-19. Profiled with immunoSEQ multiplex PCR; TCRdb holds only in-frame clones, not every one. The sample contains under 300,000 clones, over 75% of which appear only once. Sequenced material: PBMCs or T cells enriched from blood (not recorded which). The receptors stem from a young woman who had recovered from COVID-19.

This sequence joins TRBV7-6 and TRBJ1-1; weak D call: TRBD1 (6 bases). The CDR3 extends over 13 amino acids. CDR1 SGHVS and CDR2 FNYEAQ come from the germline V gene. V was clipped by 4 bases and J by 1 base, with 7 bases between them. The CDR3 spells CASSSRGNTEAFF. The DNA of the CDR3 is TGTGCCAGCAGCTCCAGGGGGAACACTGAAGCTTTCTTT.

This clone appeared once. The chain employs TRBV7-2 and TRBJ1-2; a weak D match, TRBD1 (5 bases). CDR3 length equals 17 residues. The germline V gene encodes CDR1 SGHTA and CDR2 FQGNSA. The V end lost 2 bases, the J end lost 0 bases, and 16 bases lay between the germline ends. Written as DNA, the CDR3 is TGTGCCAGCAGCTTACTCTCAAGCAGGGTAGCTAACTATGGCTACACCTTC. Translating gives CASSLLSSRVANYGYTF.

The CDR3 DNA reads as TGTGCCAGCAGCTTTTTGGTAGCATCCACGGATACGCAGTATTTT. Translating gives CASSFLVASTDTQYF. The V gene is TRBV11-2, the J gene TRBJ2-3, with unresolved D. CDR3 length: 15 residues. Per the germline V gene, CDR1 is SGHAT and CDR2 is FQNNGV. V was cut by 3 bases and J by 6 bases, with 16 bases left in between.

The chain combines TRBV14 with TRBJ1-1; D gene unclear. The germline CDR1 and CDR2 sequences are SGHDN and FVKESK. CDR3 length: 14 residues. The ends were cut back, 4 bases at V and 4 bases at J, with 13 bases in the middle. The CDR3: CASSRAGGGTEAFF. As DNA, the CDR3 is TGTGCCAGCAGCCGAGCGGGAGGAGGCACTGAAGCTTTCTTT.

The rearrangement joins TRBV4-1 to TRBJ2-7; 8 bases are shared with TRBD1. The CDR3 sequence is 15 residues long. Germline-derived CDR1 and CDR2 are MGHRA and YSYEKL. V lost 1 base and J lost 0; bases outside the gene matches: 2. The CDR3 spells CASSQGTGSSYEQYF. CDR3 bases: TGCGCCAGCAGCCAAGGGACAGGGAGCTCCTACGAGCAGTACTTC.

This clone occurred once. The chain links TRBV18 to TRBJ2-7; tentatively, D is TRBD1 (6 bases). CDR3 length: 12 residues. V lost 6 bases and J lost 3, with 9 bases in between. Germline assignment: CDR1 KGHSH and CDR2 LQKENI. This chain's CDR3 is CASSLGGYEQYF. The CDR3 coding sequence is TGTGCCAGCTCCCTAGGGGGCTACGAGCAGTACTTC.

The chain recombines TRBV18 with TRBJ2-3; TRBD2 matches at 10 bases. CDR1 and CDR2 (germline): KGHSH, LQKENI. Germline trimming cut 6 bases from V and 2 bases from J; bases unmatched to any gene: 8. The CDR3 is 16 amino acids. The CDR3, as DNA: TGTGCCAGCTCGGCTATAGCGGGGGGCTCCACAGATACGCAGTATTTT. Its protein is CASSAIAGGSTDTQYF.

This clone has only a few counts. This chain connects TRBV5-1 to TRBJ1-2; D remains ambiguous. V lost 7 bases, J lost 0 bases, and 16 bases lay in between. This CDR3 spans 15 amino acids. From germline, CDR1 is SGHRS and CDR2 YFSETQ. As DNA, the CDR3 is TGCGCCAGCGGGTCGGGGAGTTTAGCTAACTATGGCTACACCTTC. This encodes CASGSGSLANYGYTF.

The rearrangement joins TRBV19 to TRBJ2-7, with D tentatively TRBD1 (6 bases). V was cut by 8 bases and J by 1 base, with 15 bases left in between. Germline loops: CDR1 LNHDA, CDR2 SQIVND (reference sequence). The length of the CDR3 is 14 residues. The DNA of the CDR3 is TGTGCCAGTTCCGGGACATGGGCTTCCTACGAGCAGTACTTC. Amino acids: CASSGTWASYEQYF. Full variable domain (remainder filled in from reference TRBV19 and TRBJ2-7): DGGITQSPKYLFRKEGQNVTLSCEQNLNHDAMYWYRQDPGQGLRLIYYSQIVNDFQKGDIAEGYSVSREKKESFPLTVTSAQKNPTAFYLCASSGTWASYEQYFGPGTRLTVT.

V and J are TRBV2 and TRBJ2-7, with a weak D call TRBD2 (6 bases). The CDR3 runs 14 residues. Trimming stripped 6 bases from V and 3 bases from J, with 15 bases between. The germline gives CDR1 SNHLY, CDR2 FYNNEI. The CDR3 sequence is CASRSGGINYEQYF. Written as DNA, the CDR3 is TGTGCCAGCAGGTCCGGGGGAATAAACTACGAGCAGTACTTC.

The chain links TRBV28 to TRBJ1-5, with 7 positions matching TRBD1. The germline V gene has CDR1 MDHEN and CDR2 SYDVKM. V trimming: 7 bases; J trimming: 9 bases; junction bases outside the gene matches: 12. This CDR3 has 14 amino acids. The chain's CDR3 is CASTPGQPNPPQHF. CDR3 nucleotides: TGTGCCAGCACCCCGGGACAGCCGAACCCGCCCCAGCATTTT.

This chain links TRBV13 with TRBJ2-1; TRBD1 agrees at 8 bases. Trimming cost V 7 bases and J 4 bases; bases outside gene matches: 6. Germline V gene sequence: CDR1 PRHDT, CDR2 FYEKMQ (reference sequence). The CDR3 length is 14 residues. Written as DNA, the CDR3 is TGTGCCAGCAACCCAGGGGGCCTTTACAATGAGCAGTTCTTC. It translates to CASNPGGLYNEQFF.

V and J are TRBV3-1 (or the pseudogene TRBV3-2) and TRBJ1-2; D is uncertain. Germline CDR1 LGHDT, CDR2 YNNKEL (reference sequence). The CDR3 consists of 12 residues. The germline V and J ends were trimmed by 4 bases and 8 bases, with 11 bases remaining between them. CDR3 DNA: TGTGCCAGCAGCCCAGCGGGTGAGGGCTACACCTTC. Translating gives CASSPAGEGYTF.

This clone was picked up one time. The chain couples TRBV5-1 to TRBJ2-3, with D possibly matching TRBD1 (5 bases). V dropped 4 bases and J dropped 2 bases, with 17 bases sitting between them. The CDR3 totals 16 residues. Germline V gives CDR1 SGHRS, CDR2 YFSETQ. CDR3 nucleotides: TGCGCCAGCAGCAACGACGACAGAGTTCTCACAGATACGCAGTATTTT. It encodes CASSNDDRVLTDTQYF.